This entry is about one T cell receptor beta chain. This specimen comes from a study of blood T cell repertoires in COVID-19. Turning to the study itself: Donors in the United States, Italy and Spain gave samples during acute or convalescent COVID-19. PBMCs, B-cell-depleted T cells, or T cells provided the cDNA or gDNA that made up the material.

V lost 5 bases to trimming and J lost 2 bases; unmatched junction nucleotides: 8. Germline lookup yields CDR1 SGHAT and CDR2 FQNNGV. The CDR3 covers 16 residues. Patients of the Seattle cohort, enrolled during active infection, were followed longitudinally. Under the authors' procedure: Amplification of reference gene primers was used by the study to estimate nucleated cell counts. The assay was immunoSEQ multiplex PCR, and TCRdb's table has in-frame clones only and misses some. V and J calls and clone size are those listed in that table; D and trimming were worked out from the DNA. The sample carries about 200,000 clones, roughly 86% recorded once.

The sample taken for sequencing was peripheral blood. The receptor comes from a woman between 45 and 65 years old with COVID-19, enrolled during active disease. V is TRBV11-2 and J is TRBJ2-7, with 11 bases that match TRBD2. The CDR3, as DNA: TGTGCCAGCAGCGGTAGCGGGGGGGCTCCCCCCTACGAGCAGTACTTC. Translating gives CASSGSGGAPPYEQYF. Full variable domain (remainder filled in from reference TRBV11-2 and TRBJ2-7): EAGVAQSPRYKIIEKRQSVAFWCNPISGHATLYWYQQILGQGPKLLIQFQNNGVVDDSQLPKDRFSAERLKGVDSTLKIQPAKLEDSAVYLCASSGSGGAPPYEQYFGPGTRLTVT.